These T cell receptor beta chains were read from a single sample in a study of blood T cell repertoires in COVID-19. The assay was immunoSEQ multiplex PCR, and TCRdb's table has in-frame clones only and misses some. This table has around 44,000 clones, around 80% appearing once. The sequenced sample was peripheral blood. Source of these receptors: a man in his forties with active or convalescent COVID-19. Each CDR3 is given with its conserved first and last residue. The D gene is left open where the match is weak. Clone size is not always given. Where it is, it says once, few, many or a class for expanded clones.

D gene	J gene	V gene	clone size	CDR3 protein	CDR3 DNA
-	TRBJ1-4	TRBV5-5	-	CASSLGGVTNEKLFF	TGTGCCAGCAGCCTAGGAGGGGTAACTAATGAAAAACTGTTTTTT
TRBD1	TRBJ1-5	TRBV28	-	CASSLSTGLGGQPQHF	TGTGCCAGCAGTTTGTCGACAGGGTTGGGGGGTCAGCCCCAGCATTTT
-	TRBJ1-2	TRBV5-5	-	CASSWGRSDGYTF	TGTGCCAGCAGCTGGGGGCGGTCGGATGGCTACACCTTC
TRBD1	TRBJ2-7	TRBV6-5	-	CASLDRGISEQYF	TGTGCCAGCTTGGACAGGGGTATCTCAGAGCAGTACTTC
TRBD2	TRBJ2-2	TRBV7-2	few	CASSLGLGSTGELFF	TGTGCCAGCAGCTTGGGACTAGGGAGCACCGGGGAGCTGTTTTTT
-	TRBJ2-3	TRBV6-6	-	CASSQGTIGDTQYF	TGTGCCAGCAGTCAGGGGACTATAGGAGATACGCAGTATTTT
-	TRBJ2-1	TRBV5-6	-	CASSLGSAGNEQFF	TGTGCCAGCAGCTTGGGGTCTGCGGGCAATGAGCAGTTCTTC
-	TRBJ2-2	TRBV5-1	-	CASSLSVQPGELFF	TGCGCCAGCAGCTTGTCCGTACAACCCGGGGAGCTGTTTTTT
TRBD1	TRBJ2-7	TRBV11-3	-	CASSIGRGTYEQYF	TGTGCCAGCAGTATCGGCAGGGGGACCTACGAGCAGTACTTC
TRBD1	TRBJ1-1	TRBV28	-	CASGQAWDRNAFF	TGTGCCAGCGGCCAGGCGTGGGACAGGAATGCTTTCTTT
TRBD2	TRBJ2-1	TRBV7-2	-	CASSLPQAGPKFF	TGTGCCAGCAGCTTACCTCAAGCGGGGCCTAAGTTCTTC
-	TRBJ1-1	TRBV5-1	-	CASSLANPSTEAFF	TGCGCCAGCAGCTTGGCGAACCCCAGCACTGAAGCTTTCTTT
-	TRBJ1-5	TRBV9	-	CASSVGVNGGQPQHF	TGTGCCAGCAGCGTAGGGGTAAATGGCGGTCAGCCCCAGCATTTT
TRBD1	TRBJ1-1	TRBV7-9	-	CASSLGTANTEAFF	TGTGCCAGCAGCCTAGGGACAGCTAACACTGAAGCTTTCTTT
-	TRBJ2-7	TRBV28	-	CASSSHGYEQYF	TGTGCCAGCAGTTCCCACGGGTACGAGCAGTACTTC
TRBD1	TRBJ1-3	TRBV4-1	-	CASSLQGGRTIYF	TGCGCCAGCAGCCTACAGGGGGGGAGGACCATATATTTT
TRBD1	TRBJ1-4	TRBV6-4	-	CALLGTGREKLFF	TGTGCCCTCCTCGGGACAGGGAGGGAAAAACTGTTTTTT
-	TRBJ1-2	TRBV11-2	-	CASSFDSPYGYTF	TGTGCCAGCAGCTTCGACAGCCCTTATGGCTACACCTTC
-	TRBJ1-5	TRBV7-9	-	CASTFGYSNQPQHF	TGTGCCAGCACATTCGGTTATAGCAATCAGCCCCAGCATTTT
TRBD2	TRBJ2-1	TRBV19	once	CASSIALAEFYNEQFF	TGTGCCAGTAGTATAGCACTAGCGGAATTTTACAATGAGCAGTTCTTC
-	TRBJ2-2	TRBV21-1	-	CASIQKRGVGNTGELFF	TGTGCCAGCATCCAAAAGCGGGGGGTGGGGAACACCGGGGAGCTGTTTTTT
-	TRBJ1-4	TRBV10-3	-	CAISGGTNEKLFF	TGTGCCATCAGTGGCGGAACTAATGAAAAACTGTTTTTT
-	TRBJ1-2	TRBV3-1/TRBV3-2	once	CASSQNPTRAGYTF	TGTGCCAGCAGCCAAAATCCTACTAGGGCCGGCTACACCTTC
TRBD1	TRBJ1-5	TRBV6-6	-	CASSYPGTENNQPQHF	TGTGCCAGCAGTTACCCCGGGACAGAGAACAATCAGCCCCAGCATTTT
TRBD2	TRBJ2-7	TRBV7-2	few	CASSRTSGGAYEQYF	TGTGCCAGCAGCCGGACTAGCGGGGGGGCCTACGAGCAGTACTTC
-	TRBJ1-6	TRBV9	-	CASSARTGPSPLHF	TGTGCCAGCAGCGCCAGAACAGGACCATCACCCCTCCACTTT
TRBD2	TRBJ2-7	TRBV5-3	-	CARSLGLAGLAYEQYF	TGTGCCAGAAGCTTGGGACTAGCGGGATTAGCCTACGAGCAGTACTTC
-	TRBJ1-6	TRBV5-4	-	CASSLVANSPLHF	TGTGCCAGCAGCTTGGTGGCAAATTCACCCCTCCACTTT
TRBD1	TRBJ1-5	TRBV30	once	CAWRGDSGINQPQHF	TGTGCCTGGAGGGGGGACAGCGGCATTAATCAGCCCCAGCATTTT
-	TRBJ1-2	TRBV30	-	CAWSVLTEGYTF	TGTGCCTGGAGTGTATTAACCGAGGGCTACACCTTC
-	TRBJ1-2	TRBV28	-	CASRASGFYGYTF	TGTGCCAGCAGAGCCTCCGGTTTCTATGGCTACACCTTC
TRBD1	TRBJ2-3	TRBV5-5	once	CASADRITDTQYF	TGTGCCAGCGCGGACAGGATCACAGATACGCAGTATTTT
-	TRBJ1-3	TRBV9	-	CASSVRGDSGGNTIYF	TGTGCCAGCAGCGTCCGGGGAGACTCCGGTGGAAACACCATATATTTT
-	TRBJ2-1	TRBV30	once	CALLYYNEQFF	TGTGCCTTACTATATTACAATGAGCAGTTCTTC
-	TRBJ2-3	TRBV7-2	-	CASSLGGGAVGTQYF	TGTGCCAGCAGCTTAGGAGGGGGGGCGGTGGGTACGCAGTATTTT
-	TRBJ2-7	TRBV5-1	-	CASSLSGGSYEQYF	TGCGCCAGCAGCCTCTCCGGGGGCTCCTACGAGCAGTACTTC
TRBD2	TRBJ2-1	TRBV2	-	CANGAGVINEQFF	TGTGCCAACGGGGCGGGAGTCATAAATGAGCAGTTCTTC
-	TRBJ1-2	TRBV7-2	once	CASGAGLGYTF	TGTGCCAGCGGGGCAGGGCTTGGCTACACCTTC
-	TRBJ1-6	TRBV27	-	CASSLGQAPNSPLHF	TGTGCCAGCAGTTTGGGCCAGGCACCCAATTCACCCCTCCACTTT
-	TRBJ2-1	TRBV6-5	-	CASSYGQPREQFF	TGTGCCAGCAGTTACGGACAGCCCAGGGAGCAGTTCTTC
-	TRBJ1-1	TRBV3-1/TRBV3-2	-	CASSQVQANTEAFF	TGTGCCAGCAGCCAAGTACAGGCGAACACTGAAGCTTTCTTT
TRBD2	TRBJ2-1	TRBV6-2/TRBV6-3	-	CASSLTLSGELRGEQFF	TGTGCCAGCAGCCTAACCCTTAGCGGGGAACTACGAGGTGAGCAGTTCTTC
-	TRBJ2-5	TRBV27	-	CASSLGRLGGETQYF	TGTGCCAGCAGTTTGGGCCGGCTAGGGGGAGAGACCCAGTACTTC
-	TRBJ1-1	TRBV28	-	CASTLSMPMNTEAFF	TGTGCCAGCACTCTTAGCATGCCAATGAACACTGAAGCTTTCTTT
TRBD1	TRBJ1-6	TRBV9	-	CASSVGTGGRSPLHF	TGTGCCAGCAGCGTAGGGACAGGGGGCCGATCACCCCTCCACTTT
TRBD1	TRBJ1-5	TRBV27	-	CASRGTGPGNQPQHF	TGTGCCAGCAGGGGGACAGGGCCGGGCAATCAGCCCCAGCATTTT
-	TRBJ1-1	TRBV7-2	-	CASSRRVNTEAFF	TGTGCCAGCAGCCGACGGGTGAACACTGAAGCTTTCTTT
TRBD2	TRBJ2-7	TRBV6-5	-	CASRNPPGGEQYF	TGTGCCAGCAGAAACCCCCCGGGAGGCGAGCAGTACTTC
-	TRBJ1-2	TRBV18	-	CASSGDGSGYGYTF	TGTGCCAGCTCAGGAGACGGGAGTGGCTATGGCTACACCTTC
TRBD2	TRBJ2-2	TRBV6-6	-	CASSGGGTGELFF	TGTGCCAGCAGCGGGGGAGGGACCGGGGAGCTGTTTTTT
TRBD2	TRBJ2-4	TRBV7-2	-	CASSLAGGSAKNIQYF	TGTGCCAGCAGCTTAGCCGGCGGGAGTGCCAAAAACATTCAGTACTTC
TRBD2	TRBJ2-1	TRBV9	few	CASSVASGGVYNEQFF	TGTGCCAGCAGCGTAGCAAGCGGGGGCGTTTACAATGAGCAGTTCTTC
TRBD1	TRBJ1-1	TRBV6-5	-	CASGSGRGLGTEAFF	TGTGCCAGCGGGAGCGGCAGGGGGCTAGGCACTGAAGCTTTCTTT